One and the same sample provided the 3 T cell receptor beta chains below, sequenced in a study of blood T cell repertoires in COVID-19. Sequencing used immunoSEQ multiplex PCR; TCRdb keeps in-frame clones, though not all of them. The sample yields fewer than 450,000 clones, about 90% seen once. Material for sequencing was PBMCs or T cells enriched from blood (not recorded which). These receptors were collected from a woman aged 25 to 39 who had recovered from COVID-19.

This sequence joins TRBV11-2 and TRBJ2-5; D not resolved. Germline V gives CDR1 SGHAT, CDR2 FQNNGV. The germline V and J ends were trimmed by 5 bases and 5 bases, with 18 bases remaining between them. This CDR3 has 15 residues. The CDR3 sequence is CASSPSHGAGETQYF. The CDR3 DNA sequence: TGTGCCAGCAGCCCAAGCCACGGAGCTGGGGAGACCCAGTACTTC. Using reference TRBV11-2 and TRBJ2-5 for the parts outside the CDR3, the full variable domain is EAGVAQSPRYKIIEKRQSVAFWCNPISGHATLYWYQQILGQGPKLLIQFQNNGVVDDSQLPKDRFSAERLKGVDSTLKIQPAKLEDSAVYLCASSPSHGAGETQYFGPGTRLLVL.

This clone appeared a few times. V usage is TRBV6-5 and J usage is TRBJ1-2, with D uncertain. The CDR3 has 13 amino acids. V dropped 7 bases and J dropped 4 bases, with 13 bases sitting between them. In germline, CDR1 is MNHEY, CDR2 SVGAGI. CDR3 in DNA: TGTGCCAGCATAAGAGGTGTGTTCTATGGCTACACCTTC. Its translation: CASIRGVFYGYTF.

This clone was seen only once. CDR3 DNA: TGCAGCGTTGAAGGTTACACCGGGACAGGAGACTCCTACGAGCAGTACTTC. As protein: CSVEGYTGTGDSYEQYF. The chain couples TRBV29-1 to TRBJ2-7, with 8 bases identical to TRBD1. Germline V gives CDR1 SQVTM, CDR2 ANQGSEA. The ends lost 1 base at V and 0 bases at J; junction bases unmatched: 11. This CDR3 is 17 amino acids long.